One and the same sample provided the 10 T cell receptor beta chains below, sequenced in a study of T-cell memory formation after mild COVID-19. TCRdb processed the 5' RACE reads anew with MiXCR; each CDR3 protein has one entry. This sample has hundreds of thousands of distinct CDR3 sequences; around 27% occur once, and the top ten carry about 13%. The specimen sequenced was PBMCs or a T cell subset sorted from them (not recorded which). All receptors come from an adult woman who had mild COVID-19 (a few samples of this study predate the infection). Cell type and time point are not known.

This clonotype appeared a few times. V gene TRBV7-2 combines with J gene TRBJ2-1, with TRBD2 matching 13 bases. The CDR3 sequence is 18 residues long. V lost 5 bases and J lost 0; bases outside the gene matches: 7. CDR1 is SGHTA and CDR2 is FQGNSA in the germline V gene. CDR3 residues: CASSRGLAGQSSYNEQFF. Here the CDR3 DNA reads TGTGCCAGCAGCCGGGGACTAGCGGGACAAAGCTCCTACAATGAGCAGTTCTTC. Full variable domain (remainder filled in from reference TRBV7-2 and TRBJ2-1): GAGVSQSPSNKVTEKGKDVELRCDPISGHTALYWYRQSLGQGLEFLIYFQGNSAPDKSGLPSDRFSAERTGGSVSTLTIQRTQQEDSAVYLCASSRGLAGQSSYNEQFFGPGTRLTVL.

The J gene is TRBJ1-6, the V gene TRBV3-1; D is uncertain. CDR3 size: 17 residues. The ends were cut back, 0 bases at V and 4 bases at J, with 13 bases in the middle. CDR1 LGHDT and CDR2 YNNKEL come from the germline V gene (reference sequence). CDR3 DNA sequence: TGTGCCAGCAGCCAAGAAATCGAGGTCCCTTATAATTCACCCCTCCACTTT. Its translation is CASSQEIEVPYNSPLHF.

The V call is TRBV5-5, the J call TRBJ1-5; 7 nucleotides line up with TRBD1. The germline gives CDR1 SGHKS, CDR2 YYEKEE (reference sequence). V lost 4 bases and J lost 3; bases outside the gene matches: 10. This CDR3 region has 16 residues. CDR3 DNA: TGTGCCAGCAGCCCCGACCTGGGACAGTTCAATCAGCCCCAGCATTTT. Amino acid sequence: CASSPDLGQFNQPQHF.

The chain recombines TRBV27 with TRBJ1-2, with TRBD1 as a possible D gene (5 bases). Trimming took 3 bases from V and 7 from J, leaving 15 bases between them. This CDR3 contains 14 residues. CDR1 is MNHEY and CDR2 is SMNVEV in the germline V gene (reference sequence). CDR3 loop: CASSFVGGVRGYTF. The CDR3 nucleotides read TGTGCCAGCAGTTTTGTGGGGGGGGTGCGTGGCTACACCTTC.

This chain uses TRBV20-1 with TRBJ2-7; D unresolved. From germline, CDR1 is DFQATT and CDR2 SNEGSKA (reference sequence). Trimming left V 6 bases short and J 7 bases short, with 13 bases between. The CDR3 loop spans 11 amino acids. CDR3 nucleotides: TGCAGTGCCGGTTCCGGGTATGAGCAGTACTTC. Residues: CSAGSGYEQYF.

J is TRBJ2-7 and V is TRBV20-1, with 9 bases lining up with TRBD1. Trimming cost V 1 base and J 5 bases; bases outside gene matches: 9. This CDR3 is 15 amino acids long. Looked up from germline, CDR1 is DFQATT and CDR2 is SNEGSKA (reference sequence). CDR3 DNA: TGCAGTGCTAGAGGCACAGGGGGCTTTATCGACGAGCAGTACTTC. This codes for CSARGTGGFIDEQYF.

This chain links TRBV29-1 with TRBJ2-7; possibly TRBD2 for D (5 bases). Trimming removed 4 bases from V and 3 bases from J, with 10 bases in between. Germline V gives CDR1 SQVTM, CDR2 ANQGSEA. The CDR3 length is 12 residues. Here the CDR3 DNA reads TGCAGCGTTGGGGCAGGAGGCTACGAGCAGTACTTC. This translates into CSVGAGGYEQYF.

This clonotype was picked up one time. The DNA for the CDR3 is TGCAGTGCTAGAGATCCAGGGACGGATGAAAAACTGTTTTTT. Its translation: CSARDPGTDEKLFF. The gene calls are TRBV20-1 and TRBJ1-4, with D maybe TRBD1 (5 bases). The length of the CDR3 is 14 residues. V lost 0 bases and J 6 bases, leaving 11 bases between the germline ends. The germline V gene has CDR1 DFQATT and CDR2 SNEGSKA (reference sequence).

This clonotype occurred a few times. This chain uses TRBV9 with TRBJ2-5, with 11 bases aligning to TRBD2. CDR3 length: 16 residues. Germline V lookup: CDR1 SGDLS, CDR2 YYNGEE. The V and J ends lost 0 bases and 3 bases, in that order; junction bases with no gene match: 4. The CDR3 sequence is CASSVGSGRAEETQYF. The DNA for the CDR3 is TGTGCCAGCAGCGTAGGTAGCGGGAGGGCCGAAGAGACCCAGTACTTC.

The V and J genes are TRBV4-1 and TRBJ2-7; a possible D gene is TRBD2 (5 bases). The CDR3 has 15 residues. Germline CDR1 MGHRA, CDR2 YSYEKL. V was clipped by 0 bases and J by 1 base, with 10 bases between them. DNA for the CDR3: TGCGCCAGCAGCCAAGAGATGCGGGCTTCCTACGAGCAGTACTTC. Translated: CASSQEMRASYEQYF.